This TCR beta chain was recorded in a study of blood T cell repertoires in COVID-19. Germline CDR1 SGDLS, CDR2 YYNGEE. The CDR3 runs to 18 residues. Clones were read by immunoSEQ multiplex PCR, and TCRdb kept only the in-frame ones, dropping some. The sample records about 210,000 clones, just over 90% being singletons. For this clone: A read error may account for a junction end that differs from germline.

Source material: peripheral blood. This chain joins TRBV9 and TRBJ2-5, with 15 bases fitting TRBD2. This TCR came from a man between 25 and 39 years old with acute or convalescent COVID-19. The CDR3 coding sequence is TGCGCCAGCAGCGTAGGGGGACTAGCGGGGGGCCTCCAAGAGACCCAGTACTTC. Protein sequence: CASSVGGLAGGLQETQYF.